Presented here are 25 T cell receptor beta chains from one specimen sequenced in a study of T cell repertoires in ileal Crohn's disease. Produced via immunoSEQ multiplex PCR; TCRdb's table is partial and in-frame only. Of tens of thousands of clones in the sample, roughly 77% were seen once. The sequenced sample consisted of ileal tissue. Receptors were obtained from an adult with Crohn's disease.

In nucleotides, the CDR3 is TGCGCCAGCAGCCCGGACAGGCCAAATCAGCCCCAGCATTTT. Protein product: CASSPDRPNQPQHF. J is TRBJ1-5 and V is TRBV5-1, with TRBD1 identical over 7 bases. Germline loops: CDR1 SGHRS, CDR2 YFSETQ. This CDR3 comprises 14 residues. Losses at the gene ends were 4 bases for V and 4 bases for J; bases not matched to a gene: 5.

This chain uses TRBV6-5 with TRBJ1-4, with D possibly being TRBD1 (5 bases). The CDR3 is 14 residues long. The germline gives CDR1 MNHEY, CDR2 SVGAGI. The germline V and J ends were trimmed by 2 bases and 7 bases, with 11 bases remaining between them. In DNA, the CDR3 is TGTGCCAGCAGTTACGGGGGGGGAGGTGAAAAACTGTTTTTT. Its protein is CASSYGGGGEKLFF.

The rearrangement uses TRBV18 and TRBJ2-7, with a possible D match to TRBD2 (5 bases). This CDR3 is built from 14 residues. In germline, CDR1 is KGHSH, CDR2 LQKENI. V was pared by 0 bases and J by 5 bases, with 11 bases between. The CDR3 coding sequence is TGTGCCAGCTCACCACCACTAGGGATTCACGAGCAGTACTTC. Translation: CASSPPLGIHEQYF.

The V gene is TRBV5-1, the J gene TRBJ2-7, with 8 bases identical to TRBD1. The CDR3 has 13 residues. CDR1 is SGHRS, CDR2 YFSETQ, per germline. V was clipped by 0 bases and J by 6 bases; unmatched bases: 2. CDR3 loop: CASSLGQGAEQYF. Written as DNA, the CDR3 is TGCGCCAGCAGCTTGGGGCAGGGGGCCGAGCAGTACTTC.

The V and J genes are TRBV30 and TRBJ1-2; TRBD1 agrees at 10 bases. The trim removed 6 bases at V and 2 bases at J, leaving 6 bases unmatched. The CDR3 runs 14 residues. Germline CDR1 and CDR2: GTSNPN and SVGIG (reference sequence). The CDR3 here is CACPTGGANYGYTF. In DNA, the CDR3 is TGTGCCTGTCCGACAGGGGGCGCGAACTATGGCTACACCTTC.

V is TRBV5-1 and J is TRBJ2-1; a possible D gene is TRBD2 (6 bases). Trimming stripped 4 bases from V and 6 bases from J, with 20 bases between. CDR3 length: 16 amino acids. Germline CDR1 SGHRS, CDR2 YFSETQ. CDR3 protein: CASSKRGEEGFNEQFF. The DNA for the CDR3 is TGCGCCAGCAGCAAGCGAGGGGAGGAAGGTTTCAATGAGCAGTTCTTC.

The rearrangement links TRBV10-2 to TRBJ1-5; 12 bases agree with TRBD1. The germline V gene has CDR1 WSHSY and CDR2 SAAADI. J lost 4 bases, V lost 4 bases, and 5 bases had no gene match. This CDR3 spans 16 amino acids. CDR3 in DNA: TGCGCCAGCAGTGCCGGGGACAGGGGGCGAAATCAGCCCCAGCATTTT. Translated, it gives CASSAGDRGRNQPQHF.

The chain uses TRBV7-6 and TRBJ2-5; 8 nucleotides match TRBD1. In germline, CDR1 is SGHVS, CDR2 FNYEAQ. The CDR3 has 14 residues. The ends lost 5 bases at V and 5 bases at J; junction bases unmatched: 7. The CDR3 sequence is CASSPLRGLETQYF. The CDR3 DNA sequence: TGTGCCAGCAGCCCCCTCAGGGGGCTTGAGACCCAGTACTTC.

The count of this clone is one. The rearrangement uses TRBV7-2 and TRBJ1-5, with TRBD1 matching over 9 bases. V trimming: 5 bases; J trimming: 8 bases; junction bases outside the gene matches: 7. The V gene's germline CDR1 is SGHTA and CDR2 FQGNSA. The CDR3 has 14 residues. CDR3 nucleotide sequence: TGTGCCAGCAGCCTGACAGGGGGGGGGAAGCCCCAGCATTTT. Translating gives CASSLTGGGKPQHF.

This chain joins TRBV27 and TRBJ1-5; the D gene is possibly TRBD1 (5 bases). Germline-derived CDR1 and CDR2 are MNHEY and SMNVEV (reference sequence). V lost 6 bases to trimming and J lost 3 bases, with 18 bases between them. This CDR3 comprises 16 residues. The DNA of the CDR3 is TGTGCCAGCAGGCGGGGAGGGGCCTTGGACAATCAGCCCCAGCATTTT. Encoded protein: CASRRGGALDNQPQHF.

This clone turned up a few times. The CDR3 region is CASSRSRQGESGANVLTF. CDR3 coding DNA: TGTGCCAGCAGCCGATCTAGACAGGGTGAATCTGGGGCCAACGTCCTGACTTTC. V usage is TRBV27 and J usage is TRBJ2-6, with 7 nucleotides matching TRBD1. The CDR3 is made up of 18 amino acids. V lost 6 bases and J lost 1; bases outside the gene matches: 12. Germline assignment: CDR1 MNHEY and CDR2 SMNVEV (reference sequence). Complete variable domain (other parts from reference TRBV27 and TRBJ2-6): EAQVTQNPRYLITVTGKKLTVTCSQNMNHEYMSWYRQDPGLGLRQIYYSMNVEVTDKGDVPEGYKVSRKEKRNFPLILESPSPNQTSLYFCASSRSRQGESGANVLTFGAGSRLTVL.

This chain uses TRBV18 with TRBJ1-2; D possibly corresponds to TRBD1 (5 bases). The CDR3 loop spans 17 amino acids. Germline CDR1 KGHSH, CDR2 LQKENI. The V and J ends lost 6 bases and 1 base respectively, with 21 bases between them. CDR3 loop: CASSRSFGQGSNYGYTF. CDR3 sequence (DNA): TGTGCCAGCTCGCGCTCGTTTGGGCAGGGAAGTAACTATGGCTACACCTTC.

This clone appeared a single time. The chain carries TRBV7-8 and TRBJ2-7; D is unclear. The ends were cut back, 5 bases at V and 7 bases at J, with 18 bases in the middle. The CDR3 length is 14 residues. From germline, CDR1 is SGHVS and CDR2 FQNEAQ. This CDR3 is CASSPWSPPTEQYF. CDR3 DNA: TGTGCCAGCAGCCCTTGGTCACCTCCAACTGAGCAGTACTTC.

The gene calls are TRBV7-2 and TRBJ2-3; 12 bases line up with TRBD2. There are 16 residues in the CDR3. J gave up 1 base and V 5 bases, and 4 bases lay outside the gene matches. CDR1 is SGHTA, CDR2 FQGNSA, per germline. The CDR3 here is CASSPLAGGGTDTQYF. The CDR3 DNA reads as TGTGCCAGCAGCCCTCTAGCGGGGGGGGGCACAGATACGCAGTATTTT.

The rearrangement links TRBV5-6 to TRBJ2-6; no definite D call. V was trimmed by 0 bases and J by 0 bases, leaving 13 bases between them. Germline CDR1 is SGHDT and CDR2 is YYEEEE. The CDR3 covers 18 residues. The CDR3 DNA follows: TGTGCCAGCAGCTTGGTGCCAGGATTCTTCTCTGGGGCCAACGTCCTGACTTTC. Translating gives CASSLVPGFFSGANVLTF. The entire variable domain, with the rest obtained from reference TRBV5-6 and TRBJ2-6, is as follows: DAGVTQSPTHLIKTRGQQVTLRCSPKSGHDTVSWYQQALGQGPQFIFQYYEEEERQRGNFPDRFSGHQFPNYSSELNVNALLLGDSALYLCASSLVPGFFSGANVLTFGAGSRLTVL.

This clone was counted only a few times. The chain joins TRBV5-1 to TRBJ1-1; TRBD1 might be the D (5 bases). Trimming took off 5 bases at V and 3 bases at J, with 11 bases between the two ends. CDR1 SGHRS and CDR2 YFSETQ come from the germline V gene. The CDR3 is 13 amino acids. CDR3 sequence: CASREGPYTEAFF. As DNA, the CDR3 is TGCGCCAGCAGGGAGGGGCCGTACACTGAAGCTTTCTTT. Variable domain in full (rest from reference TRBV5-1 and TRBJ1-1): KAGVTQTPRYLIKTRGQQVTLSCSPISGHRSVSWYQQTPGQGLQFLFEYFSETQRNKGNFPGRFSGRQFSNSRSEMNVSTLELGDSALYLCASREGPYTEAFFGQGTRLTVV.

This chain connects TRBV5-5 to TRBJ1-2; D gene uncertain. CDR3 length: 14 residues. The V gene's germline CDR1 is SGHKS and CDR2 YYEKEE (reference sequence). The V gene lost 4 bases and the J gene lost 0 bases, with 10 bases spanning the gap. The CDR3 loop is CASSPGQANYGYTF. The CDR3 DNA sequence: TGTGCCAGCAGCCCTGGCCAAGCTAACTATGGCTACACCTTC.

V is TRBV7-9 and J is TRBJ2-7; 8 bases are shared with TRBD1. CDR1 is SEHNR, CDR2 FQNEAQ, per germline (reference sequence). V gave up 4 bases and J gave up 4 bases; unmatched junction bases: 12. The CDR3 spans 16 residues. The CDR3 DNA is TGTGCCAGCAGCTCCCGGATCCCGGGACAGGAGTACGAGCAGTACTTC. Its translation: CASSSRIPGQEYEQYF. Together with reference TRBV7-9 and TRBJ2-7, the CDR3 gives the full variable domain: DTGVSQNPRHKITKRGQNVTFRCDPISEHNRLYWYRQTLGQGPEFLTYFQNEAQLEKSRLLSDRFSAERPKGSFSTLEIQRTEQGDSAMYLCASSSRIPGQEYEQYFGPGTRLTVT.

This rearrangement joins TRBV4-1 to TRBJ2-5; TRBD2 agrees at 8 bases. The CDR3 covers 16 residues. Per the germline V gene, CDR1 is MGHRA and CDR2 is YSYEKL. V trimming: 2 bases; J trimming: 3 bases; junction bases outside the gene matches: 8. The CDR3 DNA reads as TGCGCCAGCAGCCAAAACCGGGACGGGGGGGAAGAGACCCAGTACTTC. Translation: CASSQNRDGGEETQYF.

V gene TRBV6-1 combines with J gene TRBJ2-2, with D tentatively TRBD2 (6 bases). The CDR3 sequence is 15 residues long. Trimming left V 8 bases short and J 5 bases short, with 18 bases between. Germline V gene lookup returns CDR1 MNHNS and CDR2 SASEGT. The DNA of the CDR3 is TGTGCCAGCCGCTCGGGGATGAGCGGGACCGGGGAGCTGTTTTTT. Its translation is CASRSGMSGTGELFF.

The table lists this clone with a count of one. The chain has TRBV7-8 and TRBJ1-2; the match to TRBD1 covers 7 bases. CDR1 is SGHVS and CDR2 is FQNEAQ in the germline V gene. The CDR3 has 16 amino acids. Germline trimming cut 5 bases from V and 1 base from J; bases unmatched to any gene: 10. The CDR3 sequence: CASSQTGRTFNYGYTF. The CDR3 nucleotides read TGTGCCAGCAGCCAGACAGGGCGAACTTTTAACTATGGCTACACCTTC.

The rearrangement uses TRBV7-9 and TRBJ1-2, with D unresolved. The CDR3 has 12 residues. Germline-derived CDR1 and CDR2 are SEHNR and FQNEAQ (reference sequence). V lost 7 bases, J lost 8 bases, and 14 bases lay in between. The CDR3: CASTTPEEGYTF. CDR3 DNA sequence: TGTGCCAGCACCACCCCGGAGGAAGGCTACACCTTC.

Details on this clone: A read error may produce the germline difference seen at one junction end. The same CDR3 arises from other DNA sequences in this sample as well. The chain couples TRBV9 to TRBJ1-6; 7 bases fit TRBD1. Looked up from germline, CDR1 is SGDLS and CDR2 is YYNGEE. The CDR3 spans 15 residues. CDR3 amino acids: CASSAPDRANSPLHF. For the CDR3, the DNA is TGTGCCAGCAGCGCCCCTGACAGGGCGAATTCCCCCCTCCACTTT.

The chain employs TRBV7-9 and TRBJ2-1, with 10 bases that match TRBD1. Germline CDR1 reads SEHNR; CDR2 reads FQNEAQ (reference sequence). The CDR3 runs to 16 residues. The V and J ends lost 5 bases and 8 bases, in that order; junction bases with no gene match: 12. CDR3 residues: CASSQLRDRGLDEQFF. CDR3 nucleotide sequence: TGTGCCAGCAGCCAACTAAGAGACAGGGGGCTGGATGAGCAGTTCTTC.

The gene calls are TRBV5-4 and TRBJ1-1; 11 bases align to TRBD1. The CDR3 has 15 amino acids. V lost 2 bases, J lost 6 bases, and 6 bases stayed unmatched. CDR1 SGHNT and CDR2 YYREEE come from the germline V gene (reference sequence). CDR3 in DNA: TGTGCCAGCAGCTTACCAGGGACAGGGGGACCTGAAGCTTTCTTT. As protein: CASSLPGTGGPEAFF.